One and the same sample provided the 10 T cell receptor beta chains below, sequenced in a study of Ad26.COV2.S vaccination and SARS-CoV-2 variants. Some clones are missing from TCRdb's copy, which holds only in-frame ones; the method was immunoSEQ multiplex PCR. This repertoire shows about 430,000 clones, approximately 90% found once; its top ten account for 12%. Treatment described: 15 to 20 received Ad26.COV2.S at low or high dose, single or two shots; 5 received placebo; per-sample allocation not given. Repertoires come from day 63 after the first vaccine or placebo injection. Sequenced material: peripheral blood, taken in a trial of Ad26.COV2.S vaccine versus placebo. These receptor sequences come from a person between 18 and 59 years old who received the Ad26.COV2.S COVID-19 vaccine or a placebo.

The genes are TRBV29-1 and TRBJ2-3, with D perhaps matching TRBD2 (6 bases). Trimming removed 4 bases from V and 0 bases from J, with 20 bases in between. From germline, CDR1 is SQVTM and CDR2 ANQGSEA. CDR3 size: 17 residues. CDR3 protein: CSVVGTERGSSTDTQYF. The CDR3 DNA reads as TGCAGCGTTGTTGGGACTGAAAGGGGTTCTAGCACAGATACGCAGTATTTT.

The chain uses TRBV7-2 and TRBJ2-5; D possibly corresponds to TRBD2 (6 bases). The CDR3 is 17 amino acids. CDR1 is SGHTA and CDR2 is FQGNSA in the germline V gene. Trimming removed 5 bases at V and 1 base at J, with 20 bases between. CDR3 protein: CASSPFVASVLQETQYF. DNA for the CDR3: TGTGCCAGCAGCCCCTTCGTGGCTAGCGTACTCCAAGAGACCCAGTACTTC.

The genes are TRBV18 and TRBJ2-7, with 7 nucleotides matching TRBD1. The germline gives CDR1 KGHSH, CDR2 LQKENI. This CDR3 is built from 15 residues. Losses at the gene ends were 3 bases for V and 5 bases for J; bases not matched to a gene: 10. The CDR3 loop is CASSPTTGSSHEQYF. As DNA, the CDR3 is TGTGCCAGCTCACCCACGACAGGGTCTAGCCACGAGCAGTACTTC.

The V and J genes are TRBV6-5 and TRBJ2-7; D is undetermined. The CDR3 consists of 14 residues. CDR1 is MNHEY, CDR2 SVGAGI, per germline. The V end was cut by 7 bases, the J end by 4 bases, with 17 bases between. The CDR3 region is CASKRAGDLYEQYF. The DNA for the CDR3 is TGTGCCAGCAAACGGGCAGGAGACCTATACGAGCAGTACTTC.

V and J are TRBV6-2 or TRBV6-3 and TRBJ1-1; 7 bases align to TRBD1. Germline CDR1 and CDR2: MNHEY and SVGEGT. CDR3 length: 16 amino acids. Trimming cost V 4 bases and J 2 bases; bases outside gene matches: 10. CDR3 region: CASSWSGTAYNTEAFF. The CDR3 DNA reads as TGTGCCAGCAGTTGGTCCGGGACAGCATATAACACTGAAGCTTTCTTT.

This CDR3 is CASSSQGDRDDEQYF. The CDR3 DNA is TGTGCCAGCAGCTCCCAGGGGGACAGGGACGACGAGCAGTACTTC. The chain is built from TRBV7-2 and TRBJ2-7; TRBD1 matches 9 bases. This CDR3 region has 15 residues. Germline-derived CDR1 and CDR2 are SGHTA and FQGNSA. J gave up 5 bases and V 4 bases, and 9 bases lay outside the gene matches.

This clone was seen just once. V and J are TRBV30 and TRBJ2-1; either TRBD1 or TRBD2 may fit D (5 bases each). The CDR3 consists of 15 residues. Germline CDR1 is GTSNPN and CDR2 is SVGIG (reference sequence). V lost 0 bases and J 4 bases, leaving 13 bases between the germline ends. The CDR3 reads CAWSVLGDQYNEQFF. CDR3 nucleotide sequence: TGTGCCTGGAGTGTACTAGGGGATCAATACAATGAGCAGTTCTTC. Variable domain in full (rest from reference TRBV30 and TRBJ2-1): SQTIHQWPATLVQPVGSPLSLECTVEGTSNPNLYWYRQAAGRGLQLLFYSVGIGQISSEVPQNLSASRPQDRQFILSSKKLLLSDSGFYLCAWSVLGDQYNEQFFGPGTRLTVL.

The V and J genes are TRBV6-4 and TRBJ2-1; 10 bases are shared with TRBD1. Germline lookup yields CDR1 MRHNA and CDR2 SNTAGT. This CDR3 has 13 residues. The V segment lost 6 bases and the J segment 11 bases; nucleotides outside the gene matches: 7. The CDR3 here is CASRDRGGTQQFF. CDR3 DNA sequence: TGTGCCAGCAGGGACAGGGGGGGAACACAGCAGTTCTTC.

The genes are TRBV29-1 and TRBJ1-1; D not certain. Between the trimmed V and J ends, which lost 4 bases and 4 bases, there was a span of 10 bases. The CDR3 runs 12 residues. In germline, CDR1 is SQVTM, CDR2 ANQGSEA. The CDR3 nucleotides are TGCAGCGTTGTAATTAGTGGCACTGAAGCTTTCTTT. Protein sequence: CSVVISGTEAFF. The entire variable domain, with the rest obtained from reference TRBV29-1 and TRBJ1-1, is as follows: SAVISQKPSRDICQRGTSLTIQCQVDSQVTMMFWYRQQPGQSLTLIATANQGSEATYESGFVIDKFPISRPNLTFSTLTVSNMSPEDSSIYLCSVVISGTEAFFGQGTRLTVV.

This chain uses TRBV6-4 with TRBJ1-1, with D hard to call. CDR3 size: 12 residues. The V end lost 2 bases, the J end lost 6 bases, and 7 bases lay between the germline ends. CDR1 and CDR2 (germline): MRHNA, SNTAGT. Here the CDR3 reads CASSDLSSEAFF. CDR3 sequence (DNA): TGTGCCAGCAGTGACCTGAGTTCTGAAGCTTTCTTT.